Listed below are T cell receptor beta chains from one sample, sequenced in a study of vaccination and CD4 T cells after COVID-19. MiXCR, run by TCRdb on the PCR reads, gives a single entry per CDR3 protein. The sample holds roughly 13,000 distinct CDR3 sequences, around 61% seen once. No antigen has been assigned to these receptors. Sequencing input: CD4+ T cells from blood, cultured in vitro. These receptors were obtained from a human donor who had recovered from COVID-19. The conserved cysteine and the conserved F or W are not part of the CDR3 here. Each record gives: V gene, clone size, CDR3 protein. Size is omitted from some rows. Given values are once, few, many or a class for expanded clones.

>TRBV11-2|NA
ASSPRATGVLQANYGYT
>TRBV7-3|NA
ASSLGGAGSPLH
>TRBV20-1|once
SASLAGPRIQY
>TRBV11-1|few
ASSPLGGPSTDTQY
>TRBV6-2/TRBV6-3|NA
ASSYWGAEAF
>TRBV11-2|NA
ASSLEGGWFGYTEAF
>TRBV19|NA
ASREPDRGRGGYT
>TRBV7-9|NA
ASSPQGEEDTQY
>TRBV6-2/TRBV6-3|NA
ASSSGQDYGYT
>TRBV6-2/TRBV6-3|few
ASLSLLNYGYT
>TRBV5-1|NA
ASSLGQRRGLNEQF
>TRBV24-1|once
ATSDGGNTEAF
>TRBV6-1|few
ASSTYRTYEQY
>TRBV6-2/TRBV6-3|NA
ASSYERGSRAF
>TRBV18|NA
ASSWENSNQPQH
>TRBV20-1|NA
SASDSGNTIY
>TRBV7-9|NA
ASSLFSGYT
>TRBV2|NA
SSSRGQGSHEQY
>TRBV7-9|NA
ASSLAGTETQY
>TRBV9|NA
ASSNDNEDTQY
>TRBV6-1|NA
ASSGTSGNKQF
>TRBV7-9|NA
ASSLVVHPEAF
>TRBV7-2|few
ASSLQGGPDTQY
>TRBV19|few
ASSTTIGTDTQY
>TRBV7-2|few
ASSVRVDDTIY
>TRBV19|NA
ASRSQGDDLSNYGYT
>TRBV12-3/TRBV12-4|NA
ASSLGQSYGYT
>TRBV28|NA
ASSAGTGASEAF
>TRBV11-2|NA
ASSSLTDLSGANVLT
>TRBV5-4|NA
ASSPPGQHTDTQY
>TRBV4-1|NA
ASSLFRTGPGELF
>TRBV20-1|NA
SARGNWNDEQY
>TRBV20-1|NA
SARAPTDTQY
>TRBV7-2|NA
ASSLGRDREAF
>TRBV2|few
ASSPTGVKTGELF
>TRBV7-2|NA
ASSVARTEAF
>TRBV24-1|NA
ATSDLARNEQF